This T cell receptor beta chain was documented in a study of long-term antiretroviral therapy in people with HIV. Samples were assayed with immunoSEQ v3.0 at survey level. Measured with immunoSEQ multiplex PCR; TCRdb has only the in-frame clones, and not every one. The sample has 30,000 to 40,000 clones; roughly four fifths are singletons. V was cut by 0 bases and J by 5 bases, with 16 bases left in between. CDR1 and CDR2 (germline): MGHDK, SYGVNS. The CDR3 spans 16 residues. In the case of this clone: The antigen remains unidentified.

Points from the study as a whole: The study lacked data on ART adherence, viral resistance or therapy changes. Patients on ART gained diversity, which nonetheless stayed below transplant donor controls. Regardless of time point, clones expanded before ART dominated the repertoire.

This chain uses TRBV25-1 with TRBJ1-1, with D possibly being TRBD1 (5 bases). Material: unsorted PBMCs, obtained 1 year after starting antiretroviral therapy. This clonotype originated in a young man with HIV. The CDR3 region has the DNA TGTGCCAGCAGTGAATATGCGGGGCCGAAGGGGACTGAAGCTTTCTTT. It translates to CASSEYAGPKGTEAFF. Filled out from reference TRBV25-1 and TRBJ1-1, the complete variable domain reads EADIYQTPRYLVIGTGKKITLECSQTMGHDKMYWYQQDPGMELHLIHYSYGVNSTEKGDLSSESTVSRIRTEHFPLTLESARPSHTSQYLCASSEYAGPKGTEAFFGQGTRLTVV.